The source of this TCR beta chain is a study of OX40 agonist ivuxolimab in advanced cancers. In the study overall: As their treatment, patients were administered ivuxolimab, an agonistic anti-OX40 (CD134) antibody.

Profiling relied on immunoSEQ multiplex PCR, and the TCRdb table lists in-frame clones only, not all of them. The sample includes around 45,000 clones, around nine tenths seen only once; the top ten take around 1.1%. About this clone itself: Its antigen is not known. The junction differs from germline at one of its ends, possibly a read error.

Points from the study as a whole: More expanded clones were found, on average, in CD8+ than in CD4+ T cells. Blood T cells, both CD4+ and CD8+, expanded clonally by week 6 at 0.1 to 3.0 mg/kg.

The CDR3 covers 15 residues. CDR1 SSHAT and CDR2 FNYEAQ come from the germline V gene (reference sequence). This receptor was obtained from an adult with an advanced solid tumor such as melanoma, head and neck, liver or kidney cancer. The source material was CD4+ or CD8+ T cells sorted from blood, sampled in a trial of the OX40 agonist ivuxolimab. The chain links TRBV7-7 to TRBJ2-7; 11 bases align to TRBD2. The CDR3 loop is CASSQLAGDSYEQYF. The DNA of the CDR3 is TGTGCTAGCAGCCAACTAGCGGGAGATTCCTACGAGCAGTACTTC.